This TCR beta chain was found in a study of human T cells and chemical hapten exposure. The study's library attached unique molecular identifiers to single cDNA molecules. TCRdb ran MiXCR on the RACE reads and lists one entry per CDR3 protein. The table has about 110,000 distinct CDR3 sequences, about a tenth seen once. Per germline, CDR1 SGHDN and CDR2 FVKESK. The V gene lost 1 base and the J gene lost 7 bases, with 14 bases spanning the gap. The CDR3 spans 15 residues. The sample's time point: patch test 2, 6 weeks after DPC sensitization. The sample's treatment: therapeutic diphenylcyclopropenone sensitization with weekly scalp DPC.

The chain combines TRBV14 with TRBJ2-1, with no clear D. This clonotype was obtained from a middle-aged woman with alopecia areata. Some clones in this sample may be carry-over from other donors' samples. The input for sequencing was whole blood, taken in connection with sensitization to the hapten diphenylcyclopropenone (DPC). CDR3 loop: CASSQVAFQSNEQFF. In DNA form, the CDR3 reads TGTGCCAGCAGCCAAGTCGCTTTCCAATCGAATGAGCAGTTCTTC.